Listed below are T cell receptor beta chains from one sample, sequenced in a study of OX40 agonist ivuxolimab in advanced cancers. Profiling relied on immunoSEQ multiplex PCR, and the TCRdb table lists in-frame clones only, not all of them. In the table there are more than 15,000 clones, 76% of which are singletons. The source material was CD4+ or CD8+ T cells sorted from blood, sampled in a trial of the OX40 agonist ivuxolimab. These receptors were collected from an adult with an advanced solid tumor such as melanoma, head and neck, liver or kidney cancer. The CDR3 runs from the conserved cysteine through the conserved F or W. Each record gives: J gene, clone size, V gene, D gene, CDR3 DNA, CDR3 protein. A D gene is named only where the DNA matches it firmly. Part of the rows lack a size; the others show once, few, many or a class for expanded clones.

>TRBJ1-4|.|TRBV28|.
TGTGCCAGCAGCCGCGGCGCGGGACACAGTGAAAAACTGTTTTTT
CASSRGAGHSEKLFF
>TRBJ2-2|.|TRBV5-5|.
TGTGCCAGCAGCTTGAGGGCGCGCCAAACCGGGGAGCTGTTTTTT
CASSLRARQTGELFF
>TRBJ1-1|once|TRBV5-1|.
TGCGCCAGCAGCTGGGTAGGGAACACTGAAGCTTTCTTT
CASSWVGNTEAFF
>TRBJ2-1|.|TRBV2|.
TGTGCCAGCAGTGATTTTGTTGGGGGTAATGAGCAGTTCTTC
CASSDFVGGNEQFF
>TRBJ2-3|few|TRBV28|.
TGTGCCAGCAGCCGAGTAACTAGGGCAACAGATACGCAGTATTTT
CASSRVTRATDTQYF
>TRBJ1-5|.|TRBV2|TRBD1
TGTGCCAGCAGTGAGACAGGGGAGTATAGCAATCAGCCCCAGCATTTT
CASSETGEYSNQPQHF
>TRBJ2-2|.|TRBV19|.
TGTGCCAGTAGTATAGTGCGGACCGGGGAGCTGTTTTTT
CASSIVRTGELFF
>TRBJ2-2|.|TRBV19|.
TGTGCCAGTAGTCCCAGTATGGGCACCGGGGAGCTGTTTTTT
CASSPSMGTGELFF
>TRBJ1-1|.|TRBV7-2|.
TGTGCCAGCAGCTCGACGCGTTTTAGGGAAGCTTTCTTT
CASSSTRFREAFF
>TRBJ2-5|.|TRBV4-1|TRBD2
TGCGCCAGCAGCCCACCTAGCGGGGGGGGTCAAGAGACCCAGTACTTC
CASSPPSGGGQETQYF
>TRBJ1-2|.|TRBV7-9|TRBD1
TGTGCCAGCAGCTTGCGATTGACAGGGGACGGCTACACCTTC
CASSLRLTGDGYTF
>TRBJ2-5|once|TRBV7-2|TRBD2
TGTGCCAGCAGCTTAGTGGGGACTAGCGGGGGGGACATACAAGAGACCCAGTACTTC
CASSLVGTSGGDIQETQYF
>TRBJ1-1|.|TRBV4-1|TRBD1
TGCGCCAGCAGCCAAGTACAGGGGGCTGGCACTGAAGCTTTCTTT
CASSQVQGAGTEAFF
>TRBJ1-2|.|TRBV6-4|.
TGTGCCAGCAAGTACGACTATGGCTACACCTTC
CASKYDYGYTF
>TRBJ2-7|.|TRBV7-8|TRBD1
TGTGCCAGCAGCGTATACGGGACAGACTACGAGCAGTACTTC
CASSVYGTDYEQYF
>TRBJ2-7|.|TRBV28|.
TGTGCCAGCAGTTTATGGGCCGGCGAGAGCTCCTACGAGCAGTACTTC
CASSLWAGESSYEQYF
>TRBJ1-2|.|TRBV7-3|.
TGTGCCAGCAGCTTTGGGCCGACTGGGGACTATGGCTACACCTTC
CASSFGPTGDYGYTF
>TRBJ2-1|.|TRBV5-1|.
TGCGCCAGCAGCTTGGTTACAGGCTTTGAGCAGTTCTTC
CASSLVTGFEQFF
>TRBJ2-7|.|TRBV19|TRBD1
TGTGCCAGTAGAGGGACAGGGGGTTACGAGCAGTACTTC
CASRGTGGYEQYF
>TRBJ2-2|once|TRBV7-3|.
TGTGCCAGCAGTCCTGACGAACACCGGGAGCTGTTTTTT
CASSPDEHRELFF